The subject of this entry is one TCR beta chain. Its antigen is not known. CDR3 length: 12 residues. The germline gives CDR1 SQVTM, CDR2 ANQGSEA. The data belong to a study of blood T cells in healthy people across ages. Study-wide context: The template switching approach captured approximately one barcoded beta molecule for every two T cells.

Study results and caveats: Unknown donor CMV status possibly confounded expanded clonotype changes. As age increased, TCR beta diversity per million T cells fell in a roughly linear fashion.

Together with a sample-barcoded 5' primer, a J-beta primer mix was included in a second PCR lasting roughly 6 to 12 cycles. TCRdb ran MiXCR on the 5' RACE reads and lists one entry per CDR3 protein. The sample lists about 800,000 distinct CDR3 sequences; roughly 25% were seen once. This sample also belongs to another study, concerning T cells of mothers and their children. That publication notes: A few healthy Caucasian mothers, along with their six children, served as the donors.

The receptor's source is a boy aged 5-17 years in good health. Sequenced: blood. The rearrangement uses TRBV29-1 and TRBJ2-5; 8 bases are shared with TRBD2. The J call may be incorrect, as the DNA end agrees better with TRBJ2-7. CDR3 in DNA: TGCAGCGTGAGGACTAGCCTTTACGAGCAGTACTTC. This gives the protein CSVRTSLYEQYF.